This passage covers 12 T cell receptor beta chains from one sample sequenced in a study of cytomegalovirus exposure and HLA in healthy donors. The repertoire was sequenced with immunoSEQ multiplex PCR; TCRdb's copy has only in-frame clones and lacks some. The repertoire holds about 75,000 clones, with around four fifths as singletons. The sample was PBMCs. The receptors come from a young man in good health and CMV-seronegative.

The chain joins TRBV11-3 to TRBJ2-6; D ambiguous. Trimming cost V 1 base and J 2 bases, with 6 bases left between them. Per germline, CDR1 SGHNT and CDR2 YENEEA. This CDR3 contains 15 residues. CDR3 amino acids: CASSLGATGANVLTF. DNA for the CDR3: TGTGCCAGCAGCTTAGGAGCTACTGGGGCCAACGTCCTGACTTTC.

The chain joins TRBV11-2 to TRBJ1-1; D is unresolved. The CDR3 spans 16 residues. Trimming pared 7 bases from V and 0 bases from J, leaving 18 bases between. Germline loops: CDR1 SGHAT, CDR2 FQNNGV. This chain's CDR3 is CASTPRLGEMNTEAFF. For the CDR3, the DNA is TGTGCCAGCACCCCCCGCCTTGGGGAGATGAACACTGAAGCTTTCTTT.

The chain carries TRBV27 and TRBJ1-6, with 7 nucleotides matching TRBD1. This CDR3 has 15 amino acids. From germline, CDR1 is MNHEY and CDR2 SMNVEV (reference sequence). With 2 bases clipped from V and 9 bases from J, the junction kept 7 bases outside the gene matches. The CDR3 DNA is TGTGCCAGCAGTTTAATAACAGGGGAGAGTTCACCCCTCCACTTT. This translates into CASSLITGESSPLHF.

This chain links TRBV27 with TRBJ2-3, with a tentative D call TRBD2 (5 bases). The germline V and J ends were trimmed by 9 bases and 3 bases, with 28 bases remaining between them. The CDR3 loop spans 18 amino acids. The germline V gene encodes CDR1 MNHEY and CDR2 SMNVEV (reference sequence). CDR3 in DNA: TGTGCCAGTCCTCCTTTAGGGAGCGGCCGGGCGTTGACAGATACGCAGTATTTT. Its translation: CASPPLGSGRALTDTQYF.

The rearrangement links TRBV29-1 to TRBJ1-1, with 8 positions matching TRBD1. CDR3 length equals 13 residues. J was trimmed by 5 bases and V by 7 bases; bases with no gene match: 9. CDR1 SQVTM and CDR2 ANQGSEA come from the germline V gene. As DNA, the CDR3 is TGCAGCGCACCACAGGGGGTCGGGACTGAAGCTTTCTTT. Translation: CSAPQGVGTEAFF. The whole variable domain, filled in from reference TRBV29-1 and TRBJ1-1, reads SAVISQKPSRDICQRGTSLTIQCQVDSQVTMMFWYRQQPGQSLTLIATANQGSEATYESGFVIDKFPISRPNLTFSTLTVSNMSPEDSSIYLCSAPQGVGTEAFFGQGTRLTVV.

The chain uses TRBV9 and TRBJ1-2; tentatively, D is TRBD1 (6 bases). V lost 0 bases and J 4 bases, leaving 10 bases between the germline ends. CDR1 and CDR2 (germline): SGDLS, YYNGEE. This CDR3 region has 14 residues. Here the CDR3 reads CASSVVPRGYGYTF. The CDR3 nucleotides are TGTGCCAGCAGCGTAGTTCCCAGGGGCTATGGCTACACCTTC.

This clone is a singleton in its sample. The CDR3 spells CAISEFRRDNPYEQYF. The CDR3 region has the DNA TGTGCCATCAGTGAGTTCCGTCGGGACAACCCCTACGAGCAGTACTTC. V usage is TRBV10-3 and J usage is TRBJ2-7, with D maybe TRBD1 (6 bases). CDR3 length: 16 residues. Per the germline V gene, CDR1 is ENHRY and CDR2 is SYGVKD. Deletions cut 1 base from V and 2 bases from J, with 15 bases between.

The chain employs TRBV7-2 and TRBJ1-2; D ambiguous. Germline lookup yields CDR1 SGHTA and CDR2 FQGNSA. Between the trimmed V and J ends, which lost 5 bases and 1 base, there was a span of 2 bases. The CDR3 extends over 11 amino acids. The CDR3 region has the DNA TGTGCCAGCAGCCGTAACTATGGCTACACCTTC. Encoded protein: CASSRNYGYTF.

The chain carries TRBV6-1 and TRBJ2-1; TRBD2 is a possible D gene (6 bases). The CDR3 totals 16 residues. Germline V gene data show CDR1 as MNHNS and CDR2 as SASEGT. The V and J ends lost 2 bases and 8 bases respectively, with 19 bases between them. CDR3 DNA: TGTGCCAGCAGTGAATTTTCGTGGGGGGTTCGGTATGAGCAGTTCTTC. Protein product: CASSEFSWGVRYEQFF.

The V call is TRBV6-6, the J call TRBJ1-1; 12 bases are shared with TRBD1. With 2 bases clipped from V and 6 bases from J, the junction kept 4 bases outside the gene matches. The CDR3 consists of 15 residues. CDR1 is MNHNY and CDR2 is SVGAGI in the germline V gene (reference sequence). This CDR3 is CASSYPGTGGPEAFF. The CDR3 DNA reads TGTGCCAGCAGTTACCCCGGGACAGGGGGCCCTGAAGCTTTCTTT.

CDR3 sequence: CASSGTSGILGEQFF. CDR3 nucleotides: TGTGCCAGCAGTGGAACTAGCGGGATTCTGGGTGAGCAGTTCTTC. The V and J genes are TRBV6-4 and TRBJ2-1, with TRBD2 identical over 10 bases. Germline V CDR1 and CDR2: MRHNA, SNTAGT. The CDR3 consists of 15 residues. J gave up 9 bases and V 4 bases, and 9 bases lay outside the gene matches.

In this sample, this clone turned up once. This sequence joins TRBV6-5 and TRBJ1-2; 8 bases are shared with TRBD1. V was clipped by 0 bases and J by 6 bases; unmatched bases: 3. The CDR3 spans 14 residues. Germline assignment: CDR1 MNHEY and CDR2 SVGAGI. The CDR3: CASSYSDRVDGYTF. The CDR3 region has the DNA TGTGCCAGCAGTTACTCGGACAGGGTTGATGGCTACACCTTC.